Each of the 24 T cell receptor beta chains below was sequenced from the same sample in a study of cytomegalovirus exposure and HLA in healthy donors. Use of 60 Vbeta and 13 Jbeta primers characterized the PCR. Method: immunoSEQ multiplex PCR; TCRdb's copy keeps in-frame clones and lacks some. The sample holds 200,000 or so clones, about 86% seen once. Source material: PBMCs. The receptors come from a woman aged 18 to 35 in good health and CMV-seropositive.

This chain uses TRBV7-2 with TRBJ1-6, with 8 bases aligning to TRBD1. This CDR3 has 16 amino acids. CDR1 and CDR2 (germline): SGHTA, FQGNSA. Trimming cost V 5 bases and J 0 bases; bases outside gene matches: 3. CDR3 residues: CASSRTGSSYNSPLHF. DNA for the CDR3: TGTGCCAGCAGCCGGACAGGGAGCTCCTATAATTCACCCCTCCACTTT.

CDR3 loop: CASSEGHWLAGGHGGYEQYV. CDR3 in DNA: TGTGCCAGCAGTGAAGGTCACTGGCTAGCGGGGGGCCATGGGGGCTACGAGCAGTACGTC. The chain joins TRBV6-1 to TRBJ2-7, with 11 bases matching TRBD2. The V gene end was trimmed by 1 base and the J gene end by 3 bases; junction bases not matched to a gene: 17. Germline V gene sequence: CDR1 MNHNS, CDR2 SASEGT. The CDR3 contains 20 residues.

In its sample, this clone was seen a few times. J is TRBJ2-6 and V is TRBV7-1; 9 bases fit TRBD2. TRBV7-1 is reported as an ORF; its role is uncertain. With V trimmed by 3 bases and J by 1 base, 25 bases remained unmatched. This CDR3 spans 24 amino acids. The CDR3 loop reads CASSSHLGRGGLWSKLSGANVLTF. The CDR3 nucleotides are TGTGCCAGCAGCTCCCACTTAGGGCGGGGGGGCTTATGGTCCAAACTTTCTGGGGCCAACGTCCTGACTTTC.

As concerns this clone: The CDR3 carries no conserved terminal phenylalanine or tryptophan, so it likely arises from a read error. The V and J genes are TRBV9 and TRBJ1-3, with a weak D call TRBD1 (5 bases). Trimming removed 4 bases at V and 2 bases at J, with 16 bases between. This CDR3 is built from 16 residues. Germline V CDR1 and CDR2: SGDLS, YYNGEE. CDR3 protein: CASSFAGPGPGNTIYL. The CDR3 bases are TGTGCCAGCAGCTTTGCGGGACCGGGGCCTGGAAACACCATATATCTT.

This chain's CDR3 is CASSPGTSAEDEQFF. The CDR3 coding sequence is TGTGCCAGCAGCCCCGGGACTAGCGCTGAGGATGAGCAGTTCTTC. The V call is TRBV11-2, the J call TRBJ2-1; 10 bases are a match to TRBD2. The V gene's germline CDR1 is SGHAT and CDR2 FQNNGV. This CDR3 has 15 residues. The junction had 9 bases not matched to a gene; V was cut back by 5 bases and J by 8 bases. Variable domain in full (rest from reference TRBV11-2 and TRBJ2-1): EAGVAQSPRYKIIEKRQSVAFWCNPISGHATLYWYQQILGQGPKLLIQFQNNGVVDDSQLPKDRFSAERLKGVDSTLKIQPAKLEDSAVYLCASSPGTSAEDEQFFGPGTRLTVL.

This chain joins TRBV11-1 and TRBJ2-5; 10 bases fit TRBD2. This CDR3 has 14 residues. Trimming at V came to 4 bases and at J to 6 bases, leaving 5 bases not matched to a gene. From germline, CDR1 is SGHAT and CDR2 FQDESV (reference sequence). CDR3 DNA: TGTGCCAGCAGCTCCGGGACTAGCGTAAAGACCCAGTACTTC. It encodes CASSSGTSVKTQYF.

The chain is built from TRBV11-3 and TRBJ2-3, with D perhaps matching TRBD1 (6 bases). Deletions cut 10 bases from V and 0 bases from J, with 23 bases between. The CDR3 is made up of 17 amino acids. Per the germline V gene, CDR1 is SGHNT and CDR2 is YENEEA. CDR3 nucleotides: TGTGCCACCACCCCGACGGACAGAACCTCTAGCACAGATACGCAGTATTTT. It yields the protein CATTPTDRTSSTDTQYF.

This rearrangement joins TRBV5-4 to TRBJ2-1; 7 bases map to TRBD2. J gave up 7 bases and V 0 bases, and 7 bases lay outside the gene matches. CDR3 length equals 15 residues. From germline, CDR1 is SGHNT and CDR2 YYREEE (reference sequence). CDR3 region: CASSLGGGSGNEQFF. The CDR3 DNA follows: TGTGCCAGCAGCTTGGGGGGGGGTTCTGGTAATGAGCAGTTCTTC.

The chain combines TRBV7-2 with TRBJ2-5; TRBD2 aligns across 10 bases. This CDR3 contains 14 residues. The trim removed 7 bases at V and 5 bases at J, leaving 7 bases unmatched. CDR1 is SGHTA and CDR2 is FQGNSA in the germline V gene. The chain's CDR3 is CASTERGGLETQYF. The DNA for the CDR3 is TGTGCCAGCACCGAGCGGGGGGGCCTGGAGACCCAGTACTTC. Complete variable domain (other parts from reference TRBV7-2 and TRBJ2-5): GAGVSQSPSNKVTEKGKDVELRCDPISGHTALYWYRQSLGQGLEFLIYFQGNSAPDKSGLPSDRFSAERTGGSVSTLTIQRTQQEDSAVYLCASTERGGLETQYFGPGTRLLVL.

The chain couples TRBV7-3 to TRBJ2-1; 11 bases fit TRBD2. The CDR3 is 15 residues long. The germline CDR1 and CDR2 sequences are SGHTA and FQGTGA. With 4 bases clipped from V and 8 bases from J, the junction kept 7 bases outside the gene matches. Here the CDR3 reads CASSYLAGGRDEQFF. The CDR3 nucleotides are TGTGCCAGCAGCTACCTAGCGGGGGGCAGAGATGAGCAGTTCTTC.

A single count supports this clone. The V gene is TRBV4-1, the J gene TRBJ2-4; TRBD2 agrees at 8 bases. Germline values: CDR1 MGHRA, CDR2 YSYEKL. V lost 0 bases and J lost 4; bases outside the gene matches: 5. This CDR3 comprises 16 residues. The CDR3 spells CASSQDPASGKNIQYF. For the CDR3, the DNA is TGCGCCAGCAGCCAAGATCCCGCTAGCGGGAAAAACATTCAGTACTTC.

This clone showed up just a few times. The chain has TRBV5-8 and TRBJ1-1; TRBD1 agrees at 7 bases. The V segment lost 4 bases and the J segment 8 bases; nucleotides outside the gene matches: 5. In germline, CDR1 is SGHTS, CDR2 YDEGEE. This CDR3 contains 12 residues. The CDR3 region is CASSRYRGEAFF. The CDR3 DNA reads TGTGCCAGCAGCCGTTACAGGGGCGAAGCTTTCTTT.

The chain employs TRBV29-1 and TRBJ2-1, with a weak D call TRBD1 (6 bases). CDR3 length: 14 amino acids. V lost 6 bases and J lost 2, with 14 bases in between. Per germline, CDR1 SQVTM and CDR2 ANQGSEA. The CDR3 bases are TGCAGCGTCCTGGACAGCCGACCCTACAATGAGCAGTTCTTC. Translated, it gives CSVLDSRPYNEQFF.

The rearrangement uses TRBV4-3 and TRBJ2-5, with 7 bases that match TRBD1. V was pared by 0 bases and J by 1 base, with 2 bases of the junction left unmatched. CDR3 length: 15 residues. The germline CDR1 and CDR2 sequences are LGHNA and YSLEER. The CDR3 sequence is CASSQERTGQETQYF. CDR3 DNA: TGCGCCAGCAGCCAAGAGAGGACAGGCCAAGAGACCCAGTACTTC.

The CDR3 DNA is TGCAGTGCTCTAGAGTTCGGTGGCTACACCTTC. Its protein is CSALEFGGYTF. The chain couples TRBV20-1 to TRBJ1-2; no definite D call. The CDR3 totals 11 residues. V was trimmed by 5 bases and J by 7 bases, leaving 11 bases between them. Germline V lookup: CDR1 DFQATT, CDR2 SNEGSKA (reference sequence).

This clone was detected only once. V gene TRBV10-3 combines with J gene TRBJ2-3; 9 bases line up with TRBD2. The CDR3 has 16 residues. Trimming took 0 bases from V and 6 from J; bases not matched to a gene: 7. Germline V gene lookup returns CDR1 ENHRY and CDR2 SYGVKD. CDR3 sequence (DNA): TGTGCCATCAGTGAGTCTTGGCTAGCGGGGTCGGATACGCAGTATTTT. Its translation is CAISESWLAGSDTQYF.

The chain combines TRBV18 with TRBJ2-7; 7 nucleotides match TRBD1. Trimming cost V 6 bases and J 2 bases; bases outside gene matches: 10. This CDR3 is built from 15 residues. Germline V gives CDR1 KGHSH, CDR2 LQKENI. The CDR3 region has the DNA TGTGCCAGCTCCCGTTCCGGGACAGCCACCTACGAGCAGTACTTC. Its translation: CASSRSGTATYEQYF.

With regard to this clone: A junction end diverges from the germline sequence, so it may reflect a read error. The rearrangement uses TRBV7-9 and TRBJ1-2; D unclear. CDR3 length: 12 amino acids. CDR1 is SEHNR, CDR2 FQNEAQ, per germline (reference sequence). The CDR3 loop is CSSSLGGGGYTF. In DNA, the CDR3 is TGTTCCAGCAGCTTAGGCGGCGGTGGCTACACCTTC. Together with reference TRBV7-9 and TRBJ1-2, the CDR3 gives the full variable domain: DTGVSQNPRHKITKRGQNVTFRCDPISEHNRLYWYRQTLGQGPEFLTYFQNEAQLEKSRLLSDRFSAERPKGSFSTLEIQRTEQGDSAMYLCSSSLGGGGYTFGSGTRLTVV.

The chain couples TRBV18 to TRBJ1-1, with 12 bases identical to TRBD1. Germline V gives CDR1 KGHSH, CDR2 LQKENI. The CDR3 spans 17 residues. Losses at the gene ends were 0 bases for V and 5 bases for J; bases not matched to a gene: 7. The CDR3 DNA follows: TGTGCCAGCTCACCACCGGGACAGGGGGCGCAAAATACTGAAGCTTTCTTT. It is translated as CASSPPGQGAQNTEAFF.

V is TRBV25-1 and J is TRBJ1-1; perhaps TRBD1 as D (5 bases). The CDR3 runs 13 residues. The V gene lost 7 bases and the J gene lost 4 bases, with 13 bases spanning the gap. The germline CDR1 and CDR2 sequences are MGHDK and SYGVNS. The CDR3 loop is CASKEAGGTEAFF. The DNA for the CDR3 is TGTGCCAGCAAAGAAGCGGGGGGCACTGAAGCTTTCTTT.

This sequence joins TRBV11-2 and TRBJ1-1, with 7 nucleotides matching TRBD1. Germline V gene data show CDR1 as SGHAT and CDR2 as FQNNGV. The length of the CDR3 is 14 residues. With 5 bases clipped from V and 4 bases from J, the junction kept 7 bases outside the gene matches. The CDR3 protein is CASSITTGITEAFF. The DNA for the CDR3 is TGTGCCAGCAGCATCACGACAGGGATCACTGAAGCTTTCTTT.

J is TRBJ1-1 and V is TRBV9; no reliable D call. This CDR3 has 13 residues. Between the trimmed V and J ends, which lost 0 bases and 1 base, there was a span of 4 bases. Germline V gene lookup returns CDR1 SGDLS and CDR2 YYNGEE. The DNA of the CDR3 is TGTGCCAGCAGCGTAGTCAGGAACACTGAAGCTTTCTTT. Residues: CASSVVRNTEAFF.

The V call is TRBV10-3, the J call TRBJ2-5; TRBD1 might be the D (6 bases). There are 13 residues in the CDR3. The germline CDR1 and CDR2 sequences are ENHRY and SYGVKD. Deletions cut 6 bases from V and 4 bases from J, with 12 bases between. The CDR3 here is CAIRPQGRETQYF. In DNA form, the CDR3 reads TGTGCCATCAGACCACAGGGTCGAGAGACCCAGTACTTC.

The V gene is TRBV5-1, the J gene TRBJ2-1; TRBD2 matches at 7 bases. The germline gives CDR1 SGHRS, CDR2 YFSETQ. With V trimmed by 0 bases and J by 4 bases, 7 bases remained unmatched. The CDR3 runs to 16 residues. Here the CDR3 DNA reads TGCGCCAGCAGCTTGGAGGTGCGGGGGAGTTACAATGAGCAGTTCTTC. Its translation is CASSLEVRGSYNEQFF.